This entry describes one T cell receptor beta chain. Its antigen is unidentified. TCRdb reprocessed the 5' RACE reads via MiXCR and lists one record per CDR3 protein. The sample includes hundreds of thousands of distinct CDR3 sequences, just over 20% seen only once; the top ten take about an eighth. Germline V lookup: CDR1 MNHNS, CDR2 SASEGT. V shed 7 bases and J shed 8 bases, with 14 bases lying between them. The CDR3 contains 12 residues. The data were taken from a study of T-cell memory formation after mild COVID-19. Notes on the study in general: From day 15 to 85, contracting clones were balanced between CD4 and CD8, whereas later expanders leaned toward CD4+. Memory from before infection featured some responding clones, which suggests cross-reactive memory joined. Those CD4+ clones that contracted were mainly in CM and EM (CD8+ ones in EMRA).

The chain uses TRBV6-1 and TRBJ1-2; perhaps TRBD1 as D (5 bases). Sequencing was carried out using PBMCs or a T cell subset sorted from them (not recorded which). This receptor was obtained from an adult woman who had mild COVID-19 (a few samples of this study predate the infection). Cell type and time point are not known. The CDR3 loop is CASMLDRGGYTF. The CDR3 DNA follows: TGTGCCAGCATGCTGGACCGGGGGGGCTACACCTTC.